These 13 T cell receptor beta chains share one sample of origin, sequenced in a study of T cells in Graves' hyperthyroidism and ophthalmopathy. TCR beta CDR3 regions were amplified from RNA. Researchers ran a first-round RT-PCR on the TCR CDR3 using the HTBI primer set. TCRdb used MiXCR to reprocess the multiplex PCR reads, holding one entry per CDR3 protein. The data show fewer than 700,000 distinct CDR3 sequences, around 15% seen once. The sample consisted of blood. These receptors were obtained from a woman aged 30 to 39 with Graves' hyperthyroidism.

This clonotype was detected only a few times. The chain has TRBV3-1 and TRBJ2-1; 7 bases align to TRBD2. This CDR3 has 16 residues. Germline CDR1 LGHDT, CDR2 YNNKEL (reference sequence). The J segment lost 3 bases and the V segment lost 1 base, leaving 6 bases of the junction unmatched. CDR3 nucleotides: TGTGCCAGCAGCCAAGTCAGGACTAGATTCTACAATGAGCAGTTCTTC. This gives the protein CASSQVRTRFYNEQFF.

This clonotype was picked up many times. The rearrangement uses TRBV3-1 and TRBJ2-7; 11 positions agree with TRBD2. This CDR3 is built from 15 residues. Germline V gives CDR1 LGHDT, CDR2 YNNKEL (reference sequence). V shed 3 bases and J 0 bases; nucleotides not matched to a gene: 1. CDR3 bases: TGTGCCAGCAGCCAGGGACTAGCGGACTCCTACGAGCAGTACTTC. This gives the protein CASSQGLADSYEQYF.

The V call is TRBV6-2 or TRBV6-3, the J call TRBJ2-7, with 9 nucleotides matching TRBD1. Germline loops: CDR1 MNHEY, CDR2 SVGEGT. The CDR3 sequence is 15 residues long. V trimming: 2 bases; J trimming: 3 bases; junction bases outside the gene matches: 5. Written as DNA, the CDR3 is TGTGCCAGCAGTTACGGTTGGGACAGGGACTACGAGCAGTACTTC. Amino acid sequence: CASSYGWDRDYEQYF.

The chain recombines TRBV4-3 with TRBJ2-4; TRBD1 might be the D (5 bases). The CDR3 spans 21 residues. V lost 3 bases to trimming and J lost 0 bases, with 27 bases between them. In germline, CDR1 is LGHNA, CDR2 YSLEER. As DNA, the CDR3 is TGCGCCAGCAGCCACACCTTCAGACAGCGAACGGACCCCTTAGCCAAAAACATTCAGTACTTC. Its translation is CASSHTFRQRTDPLAKNIQYF.

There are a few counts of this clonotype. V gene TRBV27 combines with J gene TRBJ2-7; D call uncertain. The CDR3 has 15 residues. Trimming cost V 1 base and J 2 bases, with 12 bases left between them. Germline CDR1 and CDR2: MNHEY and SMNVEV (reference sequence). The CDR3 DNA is TGTGCCAGCAGTTTATTATCTGACTTTCCCTACGAGCAGTACTTC. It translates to CASSLLSDFPYEQYF.

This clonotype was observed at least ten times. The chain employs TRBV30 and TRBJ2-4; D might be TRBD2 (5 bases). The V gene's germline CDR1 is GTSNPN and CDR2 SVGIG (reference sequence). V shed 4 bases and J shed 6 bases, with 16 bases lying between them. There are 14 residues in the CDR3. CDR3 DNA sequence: TGTGCCTGGATGCGGGTGGCAGAGACAAACATTCAGTACTTC. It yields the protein CAWMRVAETNIQYF.

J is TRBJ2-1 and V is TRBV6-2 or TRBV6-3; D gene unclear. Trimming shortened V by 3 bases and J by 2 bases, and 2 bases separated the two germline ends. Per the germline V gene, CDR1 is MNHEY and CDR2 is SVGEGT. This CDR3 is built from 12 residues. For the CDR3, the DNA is TGTGCCAGCAGTTATCCCTACAATGAGCAGTTCTTC. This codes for CASSYPYNEQFF.

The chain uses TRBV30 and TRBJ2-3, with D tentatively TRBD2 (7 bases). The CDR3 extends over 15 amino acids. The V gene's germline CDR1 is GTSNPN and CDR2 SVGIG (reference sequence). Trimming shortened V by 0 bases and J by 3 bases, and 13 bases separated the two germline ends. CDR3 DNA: TGTGCCTGGAGTGTACAGGGAGGGGTAACAGATACGCAGTATTTT. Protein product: CAWSVQGGVTDTQYF.

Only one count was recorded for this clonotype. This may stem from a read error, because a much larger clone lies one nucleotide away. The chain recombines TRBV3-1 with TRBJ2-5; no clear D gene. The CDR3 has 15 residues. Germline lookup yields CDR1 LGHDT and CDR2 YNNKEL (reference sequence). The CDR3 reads CVSSQDHATQETQYF. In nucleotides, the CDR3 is TGTGTCAGCAGCCAAGACCACGCGACTCAAGAGACCCAGTACTTC.

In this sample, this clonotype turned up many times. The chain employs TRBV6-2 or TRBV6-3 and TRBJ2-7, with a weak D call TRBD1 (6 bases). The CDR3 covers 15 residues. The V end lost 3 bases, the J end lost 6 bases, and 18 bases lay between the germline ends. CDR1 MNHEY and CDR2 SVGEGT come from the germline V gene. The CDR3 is CASSYAQGISAEQYF. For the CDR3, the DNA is TGTGCCAGCAGTTATGCCCAGGGGATTTCCGCCGAGCAGTACTTC.

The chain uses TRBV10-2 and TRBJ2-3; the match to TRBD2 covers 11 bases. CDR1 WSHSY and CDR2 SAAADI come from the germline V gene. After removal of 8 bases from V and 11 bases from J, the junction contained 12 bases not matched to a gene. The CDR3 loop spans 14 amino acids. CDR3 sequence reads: CASGLLAGGWGQYF. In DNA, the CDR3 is TGCGCCAGCGGGCTCCTAGCGGGAGGATGGGGGCAGTATTTT.

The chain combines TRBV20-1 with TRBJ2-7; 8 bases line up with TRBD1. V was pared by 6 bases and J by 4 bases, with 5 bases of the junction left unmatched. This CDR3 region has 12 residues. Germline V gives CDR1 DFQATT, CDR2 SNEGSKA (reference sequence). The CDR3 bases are TGCAGTGCAGGGACAGGTGTATACGAGCAGTACTTC. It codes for CSAGTGVYEQYF.

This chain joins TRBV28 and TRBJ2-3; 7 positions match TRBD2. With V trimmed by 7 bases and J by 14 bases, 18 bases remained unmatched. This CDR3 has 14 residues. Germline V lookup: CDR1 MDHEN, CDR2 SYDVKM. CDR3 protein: CASIQTNGGTQWYF. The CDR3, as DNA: TGTGCCAGCATTCAAACTAACGGGGGGACGCAGTGGTATTTT.